The clone carrying this TCR beta chain was seen many times. TCRdb processed the RT-PCR reads anew with MiXCR; each CDR3 protein has one entry. The sample lists some 9,800 distinct CDR3 sequences, 5.9% seen once, with roughly 26% in the top ten. This sample is part of a study of patients and donors after allogeneic stem cell transplantation. Germline CDR1 is SGHRS and CDR2 is YFSETQ. V lost 0 bases and J lost 6; bases outside the gene matches: 4. The CDR3 has 15 amino acids. This TCR derives from a human donor who was either an allogeneic HSCT recipient or a stem cell or donor lymphocyte infusion donor (not recorded which). It is not recorded whose cells these are; they may come from a transplant donor. Sequenced sample: blood, either unsorted or a sorted T cell fraction (not recorded which). The chain couples TRBV5-1 to TRBJ2-2; 8 bases are a match to TRBD2. The DNA for the CDR3 is TGCGCCAGCAGCTTGGCCCTACTAGCGGCCGGGGAGCTGTTTTTT. This sequence encodes CASSLALLAAGELFF.